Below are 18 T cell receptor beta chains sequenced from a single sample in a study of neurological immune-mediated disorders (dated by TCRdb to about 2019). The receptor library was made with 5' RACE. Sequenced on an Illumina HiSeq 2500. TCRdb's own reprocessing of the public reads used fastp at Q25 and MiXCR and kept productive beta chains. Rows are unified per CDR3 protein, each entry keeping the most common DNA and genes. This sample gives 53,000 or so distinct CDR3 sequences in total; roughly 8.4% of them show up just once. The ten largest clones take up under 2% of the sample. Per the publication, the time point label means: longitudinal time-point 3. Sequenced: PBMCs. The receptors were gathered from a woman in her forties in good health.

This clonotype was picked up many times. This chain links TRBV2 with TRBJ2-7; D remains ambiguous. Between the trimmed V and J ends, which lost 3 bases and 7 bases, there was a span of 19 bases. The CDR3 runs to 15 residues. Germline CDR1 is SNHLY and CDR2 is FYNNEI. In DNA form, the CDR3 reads TGTGCCAGCAGTGAGGTAGGCATCGCCTCTTCGGAGCAGTACTTC. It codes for CASSEVGIASSEQYF.

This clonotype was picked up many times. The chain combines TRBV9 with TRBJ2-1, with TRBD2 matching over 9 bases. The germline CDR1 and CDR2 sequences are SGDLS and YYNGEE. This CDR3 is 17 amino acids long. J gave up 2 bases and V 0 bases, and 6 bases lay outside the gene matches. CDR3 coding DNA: TGTGCCAGCAGCGTAGGGATTAGCGGGGGTACCTACAATGAGCAGTTCTTC. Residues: CASSVGISGGTYNEQFF.

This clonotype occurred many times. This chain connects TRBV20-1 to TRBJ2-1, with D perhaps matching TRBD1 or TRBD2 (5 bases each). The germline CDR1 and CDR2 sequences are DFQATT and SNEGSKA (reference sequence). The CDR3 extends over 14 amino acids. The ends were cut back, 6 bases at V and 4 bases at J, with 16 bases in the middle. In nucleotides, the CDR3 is TGCAGTGCGAGCCGGGACCGGGATTACAATGAGCAGTTCTTC. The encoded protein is CSASRDRDYNEQFF.

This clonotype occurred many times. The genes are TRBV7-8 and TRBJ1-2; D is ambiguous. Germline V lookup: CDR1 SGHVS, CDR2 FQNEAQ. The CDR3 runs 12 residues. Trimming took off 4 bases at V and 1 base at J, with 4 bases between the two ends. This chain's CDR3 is CASSSNNYGYTF. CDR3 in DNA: TGTGCCAGCAGCTCGAATAACTATGGCTACACCTTC. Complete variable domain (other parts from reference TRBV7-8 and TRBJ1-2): GAGVSQSPRYKVAKRGQDVALRCDPISGHVSLFWYQQALGQGPEFLTYFQNEAQLDKSGLPSDRFFAERPEGSVSTLKIQRTQQEDSAVYLCASSSNNYGYTFGSGTRLTVV.

This CDR3 is CASRAQRKLFF. The CDR3, as DNA: TGTGCCAGCAGGGCACAGCGAAAACTGTTTTTT. The rearrangement joins TRBV25-1 to TRBJ1-4; no firm D call. Deletions cut 6 bases from V and 10 bases from J, with 9 bases between. Germline lookup yields CDR1 MGHDK and CDR2 SYGVNS. The CDR3 consists of 11 residues.

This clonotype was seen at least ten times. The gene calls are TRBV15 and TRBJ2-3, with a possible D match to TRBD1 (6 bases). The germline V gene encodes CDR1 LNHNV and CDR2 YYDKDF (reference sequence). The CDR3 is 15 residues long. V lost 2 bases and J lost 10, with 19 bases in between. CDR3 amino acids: CATSRKGDLPIPQYF. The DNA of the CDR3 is TGTGCCACCAGCAGAAAGGGGGATCTCCCAATTCCGCAGTATTTT.

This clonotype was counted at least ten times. The CDR3 spells CASSPGTDTEAFF. In DNA form, the CDR3 reads TGTGCCAGCTCCCCAGGAACGGACACTGAAGCTTTCTTT. The chain employs TRBV18 and TRBJ1-1; no firm D call. The V and J ends lost 6 bases and 3 bases respectively, with 11 bases between them. Germline CDR1 is KGHSH and CDR2 is LQKENI. The CDR3 covers 13 residues.

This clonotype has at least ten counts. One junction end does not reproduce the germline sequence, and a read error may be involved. CDR3 nucleotides: TGTGCCAGCAGCAAAGACAGGGGGGATACCGATGGCTACACCTTC. It codes for CASSKDRGDTDGYTF. The V and J genes are TRBV14 and TRBJ1-2; 9 positions agree with TRBD1. The CDR3 runs 15 residues. Germline assignment: CDR1 SGHDN and CDR2 FVKESK.

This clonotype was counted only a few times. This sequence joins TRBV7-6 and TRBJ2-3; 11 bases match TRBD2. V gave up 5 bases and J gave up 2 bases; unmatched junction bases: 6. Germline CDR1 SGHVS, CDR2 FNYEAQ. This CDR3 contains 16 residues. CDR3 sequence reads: CASSRHSGGATDTQYF. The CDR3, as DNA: TGTGCCAGCAGCAGACATAGCGGGGGGGCCACAGATACGCAGTATTTT.

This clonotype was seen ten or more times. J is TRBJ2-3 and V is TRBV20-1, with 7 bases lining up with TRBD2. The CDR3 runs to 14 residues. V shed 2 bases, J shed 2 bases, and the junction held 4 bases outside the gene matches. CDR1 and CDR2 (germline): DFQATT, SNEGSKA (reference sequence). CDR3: CSARLAEYTDTQYF. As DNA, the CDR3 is TGCAGTGCTAGACTAGCGGAGTACACAGATACGCAGTATTTT.

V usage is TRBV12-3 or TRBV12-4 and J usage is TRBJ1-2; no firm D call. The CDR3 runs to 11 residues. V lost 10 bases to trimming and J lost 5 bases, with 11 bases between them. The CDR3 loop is CATPSGYGYTF. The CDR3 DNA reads TGTGCCACCCCGAGCGGGTATGGCTACACCTTC.

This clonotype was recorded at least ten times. The CDR3 coding sequence is TGTGCCAGCAGCACAACAGGGGCCAACAATCAGCCCCAGCATTTT. It is translated as CASSTTGANNQPQHF. The J gene is TRBJ1-5, the V gene TRBV5-5; 7 bases are a match to TRBD1. From germline, CDR1 is SGHKS and CDR2 YYEKEE (reference sequence). The CDR3 has 15 amino acids. With 4 bases clipped from V and 3 bases from J, the junction kept 7 bases outside the gene matches.

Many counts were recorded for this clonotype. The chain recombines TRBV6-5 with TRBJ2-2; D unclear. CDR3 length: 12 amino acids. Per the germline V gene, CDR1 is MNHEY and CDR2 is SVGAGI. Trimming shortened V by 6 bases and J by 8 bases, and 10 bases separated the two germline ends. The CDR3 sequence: CASRTLTGELFF. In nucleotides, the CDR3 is TGTGCCAGCAGGACCCTCACTGGGGAGCTGTTTTTT.

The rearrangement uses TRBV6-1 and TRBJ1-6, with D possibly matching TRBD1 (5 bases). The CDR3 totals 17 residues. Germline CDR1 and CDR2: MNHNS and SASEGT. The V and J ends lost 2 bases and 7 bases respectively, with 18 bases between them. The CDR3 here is CASSETLLTWGNSPLHF. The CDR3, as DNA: TGTGCCAGCAGTGAAACCCTTCTGACCTGGGGGAATTCACCCCTCCACTTT.

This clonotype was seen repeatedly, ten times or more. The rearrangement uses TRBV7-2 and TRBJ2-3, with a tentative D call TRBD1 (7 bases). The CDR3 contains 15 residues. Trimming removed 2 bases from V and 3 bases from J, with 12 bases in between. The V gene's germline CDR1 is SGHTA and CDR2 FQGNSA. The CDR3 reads CASSLSAGGTDTQYF. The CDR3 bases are TGTGCCAGCAGCTTATCGGCAGGGGGGACAGATACGCAGTATTTT.

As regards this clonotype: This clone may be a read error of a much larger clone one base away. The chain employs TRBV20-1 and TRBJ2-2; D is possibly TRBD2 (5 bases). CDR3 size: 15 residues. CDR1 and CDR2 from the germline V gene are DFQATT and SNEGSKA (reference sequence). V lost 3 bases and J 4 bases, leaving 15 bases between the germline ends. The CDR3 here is CSASGGGSGTGELFF. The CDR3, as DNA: TGCAGTGCTAGTGGTGGCGGGTCAGGCACCGGGGAGCTGTTTTTT.

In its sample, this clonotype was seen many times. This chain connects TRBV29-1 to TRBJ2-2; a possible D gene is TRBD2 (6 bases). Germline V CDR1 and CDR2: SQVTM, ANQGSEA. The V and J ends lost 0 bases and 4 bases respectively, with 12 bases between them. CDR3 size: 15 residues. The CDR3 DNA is TGCAGCGTTGAAGAGCCGGGAGCGGCCACCGGGGAGCTGTTTTTT. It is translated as CSVEEPGAATGELFF.

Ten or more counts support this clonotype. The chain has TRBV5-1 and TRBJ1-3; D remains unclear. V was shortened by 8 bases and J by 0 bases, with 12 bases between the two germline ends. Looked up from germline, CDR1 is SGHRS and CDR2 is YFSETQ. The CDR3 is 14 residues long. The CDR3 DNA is TGCGCCAGTAGTGACGAAGTCTCTGGAAACACCATATATTTT. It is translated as CASSDEVSGNTIYF.